The present T cell receptor beta chain was sequenced within a study of cytomegalovirus exposure and HLA in healthy donors. Broader study findings: As a later analysis showed, a missense DCLRE1C variant was linked to trimming of TCR beta V- and J-genes. Common viral pathogens seemed, in a later analysis, to connect with several of the most significant clusters. Presence/absence analyses supposed approximately even sequencing depth among donors.

Turning to this clone: As yet, its antigen is unknown.

The CDR3 spans 13 residues. Trimming shortened V by 0 bases and J by 6 bases, and 8 bases separated the two germline ends. Germline V gene sequence: CDR1 SGHRS, CDR2 YFSETQ. Researchers ran the PCR with 60 Vbeta and 13 Jbeta primers. Measured with immunoSEQ multiplex PCR; TCRdb has only the in-frame clones, and not every one. The profile shows about 130,000 clones, 65% to 80% of them singletons. The chain has TRBV5-1 and TRBJ2-3; the D gene is possibly TRBD2 (6 bases). Sequenced sample: PBMCs. The TCR was taken from a woman aged 35 to 49 in good health and CMV-seropositive. CDR3 residues: CASSLGLGDTQYF. As DNA, the CDR3 is TGCGCCAGCAGCTTGGGACTAGGGGATACGCAGTATTTT.